One and the same sample provided the 18 T cell receptor beta chains below, sequenced in a study of OX40 agonist ivuxolimab in advanced cancers. Assay used: immunoSEQ multiplex PCR; TCRdb lists only in-frame clones, some missing. The sample includes 85,000 to 100,000 clones, around 90% of them seen just once. Here the sequenced sample was CD4+ or CD8+ T cells sorted from blood, taken in a trial of the OX40 agonist ivuxolimab. These receptors were collected from an adult with an advanced solid tumor such as melanoma, head and neck, liver or kidney cancer.

V is TRBV10-3 and J is TRBJ2-3; 15 nucleotides align to TRBD2. The CDR3 covers 18 residues. Germline loops: CDR1 ENHRY, CDR2 SYGVKD. J was trimmed by 0 bases and V by 6 bases; bases with no gene match: 7. This chain's CDR3 is CAIRPGLAGGPSTDTQYF. The DNA of the CDR3 is TGTGCCATCAGACCTGGACTAGCGGGGGGGCCTAGCACAGATACGCAGTATTTT.

For the CDR3, the DNA is TGTGCCAGTAGTATTGGTCAAATTAAGCAGCCCCAGCATTTT. Its translation is CASSIGQIKQPQHF. The V gene is TRBV19, the J gene TRBJ1-5, with D hard to call. Germline V CDR1 and CDR2: LNHDA, SQIVND (reference sequence). The CDR3 runs 14 residues. V shed 3 bases and J shed 7 bases, with 13 bases lying between them.

The gene calls are TRBV28 and TRBJ2-1; 9 bases agree with TRBD1. The CDR3 consists of 16 residues. The germline V gene encodes CDR1 MDHEN and CDR2 SYDVKM. Trimming took 3 bases from V and 4 from J; bases not matched to a gene: 7. CDR3 nucleotide sequence: TGTGCCAGCAGTTTGAACAGGGGGCGGCGGTACAATGAGCAGTTCTTC. Translation: CASSLNRGRRYNEQFF.

This clone occurred a few times. This rearrangement joins TRBV7-2 to TRBJ1-2, with TRBD1 matching over 8 bases. V was pared by 2 bases and J by 7 bases, with 6 bases of the junction left unmatched. The CDR3 has 14 residues. From germline, CDR1 is SGHTA and CDR2 FQGNSA. CDR3 residues: CASSLTDREPGYTF. CDR3 bases: TGTGCCAGCAGCTTAACGGACAGGGAACCTGGCTACACCTTC.

DNA of the CDR3: TGTGCCAGCTCACCACCCGAGGGACTCCACGAGCAGTACTTC. This gives the protein CASSPPEGLHEQYF. This rearrangement joins TRBV18 to TRBJ2-7; perhaps TRBD2 as D (6 bases). V was pared by 0 bases and J by 5 bases, with 11 bases between. This CDR3 has 14 amino acids. Germline V gene sequence: CDR1 KGHSH, CDR2 LQKENI.

The chain recombines TRBV11-2 with TRBJ2-1; tentatively, D is TRBD2 (6 bases). Germline assignment: CDR1 SGHAT and CDR2 FQNNGV. V was clipped by 8 bases and J by 0 bases, with 8 bases between them. The CDR3 is 13 amino acids. The CDR3 loop reads CASAGSSYNEQFF. For the CDR3, the DNA is TGTGCCAGCGCGGGGTCCTCCTACAATGAGCAGTTCTTC.

V and J are TRBV14 and TRBJ1-2, with D perhaps matching TRBD1 (6 bases). The CDR3 loop spans 16 amino acids. Germline-derived CDR1 and CDR2 are SGHDN and FVKESK. Between the trimmed V and J ends, which lost 4 bases and 5 bases, there was a span of 20 bases. This CDR3 is CASSRGPVREAYGYTF. The CDR3 DNA reads TGTGCCAGCAGCCGGGGGCCCGTCCGGGAGGCGTATGGCTACACCTTC.

The chain is built from TRBV7-9 and TRBJ1-2; TRBD1 matches 9 bases. From germline, CDR1 is SEHNR and CDR2 FQNEAQ (reference sequence). J gave up 4 bases and V 1 base, and 4 bases lay outside the gene matches. The CDR3 has 15 amino acids. CDR3 coding DNA: TGTGCCAGCAGCTTAGAAGGGACAGGGCTCTATGGCTACACCTTC. This gives the protein CASSLEGTGLYGYTF.

CDR3 coding DNA: TGTGCCAGCTCACCAGCCCGACAGGCAACTAATGAAAAACTGTTTTTT. It translates to CASSPARQATNEKLFF. This chain links TRBV18 with TRBJ1-4, with D maybe TRBD1 (6 bases). There are 16 residues in the CDR3. Germline V gene sequence: CDR1 KGHSH, CDR2 LQKENI. Trimming cost V 2 bases and J 0 bases, with 10 bases left between them.

Here the CDR3 reads CASSRTGVGNEQYF. The CDR3 bases are TGTGCCAGCAGCCGGACAGGGGTTGGCAACGAGCAGTACTTC. The V call is TRBV7-2, the J call TRBJ2-7; TRBD1 matches 9 bases. From germline, CDR1 is SGHTA and CDR2 FQGNSA. The CDR3 length is 14 residues. Trimming took 5 bases from V and 5 from J; bases not matched to a gene: 7.

The rearrangement links TRBV5-1 to TRBJ2-1, with D possibly TRBD1 on 6 matching bases. Trimming removed 6 bases from V and 0 bases from J, with 13 bases in between. The CDR3 sequence is 15 residues long. Germline V lookup: CDR1 SGHRS, CDR2 YFSETQ. The CDR3 DNA reads TGCGCCAGCAAGTGGGACACCAGCTCCTACAATGAGCAGTTCTTC. Amino acid sequence: CASKWDTSSYNEQFF.

The rearrangement joins TRBV5-1 to TRBJ2-3; 8 bases align to TRBD2. J lost 4 bases, V lost 5 bases, and 9 bases had no gene match. Germline values: CDR1 SGHRS, CDR2 YFSETQ. CDR3 length equals 15 residues. CDR3: CASSSSGGGADTQYF. CDR3 DNA: TGCGCCAGCAGTTCGAGCGGGGGTGGCGCAGATACGCAGTATTTT.

The genes are TRBV6-5 and TRBJ2-7, with 7 positions matching TRBD2. CDR3 length: 12 residues. Trimming removed 2 bases from V and 7 bases from J; junction bases left unmatched: 2. Germline CDR1 and CDR2: MNHEY and SVGAGI. CDR3: CASSYSGEEQYF. CDR3 nucleotides: TGTGCCAGCAGTTACAGCGGGGAAGAGCAGTACTTC.

The genes are TRBV30 and TRBJ1-2; D uncertain. The CDR3 has 11 amino acids. Germline assignment: CDR1 GTSNPN and CDR2 SVGIG (reference sequence). V was cut by 0 bases and J by 8 bases, with 7 bases left in between. CDR3 nucleotides: TGTGCCTGGAGTGTGGCGGGAGGCTACACCTTC. Translating gives CAWSVAGGYTF.

The CDR3 DNA reads as TGTGCCAGCAGCGTAGGCGGGGGCGCCACAGATACGCAGTATTTT. This sequence encodes CASSVGGGATDTQYF. The chain joins TRBV9 to TRBJ2-3; D is perhaps TRBD2 (7 bases). Trimming removed 0 bases at V and 2 bases at J, with 10 bases between. The CDR3 length is 15 residues. Germline V lookup: CDR1 SGDLS, CDR2 YYNGEE.

This clone appeared once. The chain couples TRBV7-8 to TRBJ1-5, with 9 bases aligning to TRBD1. CDR3 length: 14 residues. Germline CDR1 SGHVS, CDR2 FQNEAQ. The ends lost 5 bases at V and 6 bases at J; junction bases unmatched: 5. For the CDR3, the DNA is TGTGCCAGCAGCCTACAGGGGGCTTTTCAGCCCCAGCATTTT. It specifies CASSLQGAFQPQHF.

The chain is built from TRBV18 and TRBJ1-1; D not certain. Trimming pared 3 bases from V and 0 bases from J, leaving 14 bases between. Per the germline V gene, CDR1 is KGHSH and CDR2 is LQKENI. This CDR3 is built from 16 residues. DNA of the CDR3: TGTGCCAGCTCACCCCAAAGGTCAAGGATGAACACTGAAGCTTTCTTT. Residues: CASSPQRSRMNTEAFF.

This clone occurred once. The chain recombines TRBV30 with TRBJ2-7; D call uncertain. CDR1 GTSNPN and CDR2 SVGIG come from the germline V gene (reference sequence). The CDR3 covers 11 residues. V dropped 7 bases and J dropped 3 bases, with 10 bases sitting between them. This CDR3 reads CASTSHYEQYF. In DNA form, the CDR3 reads TGTGCCTCGACCTCGCACTACGAGCAGTACTTC.